This T cell receptor (beta chain) stems from a study of T-cell memory formation after mild COVID-19. Turning to the study itself: Largely, the TCR clusters proved donor specific. Study results and limitations: SARS-CoV-2 specificity was not confirmed for second-wave clones peaking on day 37. Among contracting clones, CD4+ were mainly CM/EM and CD8+ enriched in EMRA. Clones that got smaller from day 15 to 85 had even CD4/CD8, while clones growing later tipped toward CD4+.

TCRdb processed the 5' RACE reads anew with MiXCR; each CDR3 protein has one entry. The sample holds approximately 40,000 distinct CDR3 sequences, about an eighth seen once. V dropped 1 base and J dropped 9; count of bases not matched to a gene: 6. CDR1 and CDR2 (germline): MGHRA, YSYEKL. This CDR3 has 15 residues. This clonotype was seen repeatedly, ten times or more. Its specificity is not known. Sample: PBMCs or a T cell subset sorted from them (not recorded which). The clonotype was recovered from a man younger than 30 who had mild COVID-19 (a few samples of this study predate the infection). Cell type and time point are not known. The J gene is TRBJ2-1, the V gene TRBV4-1; TRBD1 matches at 10 bases. The CDR3 DNA sequence: TGCGCCAGCAGCCAAGTCGGACAGGGGGGGACTGAGCAGTTCTTC. It codes for CASSQVGQGGTEQFF.